Detailed here is one TCR beta chain. In this sample, this clonotype turned up many times. The target of this receptor is not known. There are no base qualities to consult, and no much larger clone falls within one base. The germline V gene yields SGDLS for CDR1 and YYNGEE for CDR2. The CDR3 has 14 amino acids, counting the end cysteine and phenylalanine. The read is trimmed to its CDR3 DNA, 42 bases read in frame from base 1. Germline trimming amounts to 3 bases on V and 1 base on J, with 2 as the count of junction bases outside the gene matches. The treatment or condition tag for this specimen amounts to: skin biopsy from PPD injection site in Mantoux-positive individual. Using 3' ligation of a UMI-containing oligonucleotide to TCR cDNA, the study laid out a robust and sensitive protocol to amplify, sequence and analyze TCRs. Tuberculin skin test biopsies came from sites injected with PPD in individuals with a positive Mantoux test. Total RNA, without cell sorting, was DNase treated with RQ1 DNase before reverse transcription, targeting 1 to 1000 ng input. To check how robust the pipeline was in samples where T cells make up a minority population, libraries were built from skin biopsies and whole blood.

The sample is drawn from a study of naive and memory T cell subsets (dated by TCRdb to the late 2010s). Notes on the research overall: According to the figure summarizing the samples, there were around ten blood donors, 7 tuberculin skin test biopsies and 3 saline control biopsies. Skin biopsies were taken from tuberculin skin test sites or from saline-injected control sites and were processed for RNA extraction as described before. Usually PCR2 was run as a SYBR Green qPCR and stopped at a set threshold, although low-input samples could use end-point PCR (roughly 6 cycles) instead.

The study at large found these results: TCR sequences were reportedly recovered from both skin biopsy types, with far more TCRs at tuberculin skin test sites. The RNA-based method was acknowledged to be potentially sensitive to changes in TCR transcripts with T cell activation and differentiation. Details of skin biopsy collection and RNA processing were not given in the paper but were referenced to earlier studies. The larger number of TCRs found at tuberculin skin test sites was interpreted as T cell infiltration of a delayed type IV hypersensitivity reaction.

Library preparation used UMI-ligation and nested PCR. Four rounds of PCR, run with the SP2 primer together with nested alpha and beta constant region primers, were used to amplify the ligated cDNA. TCR RNA was reverse transcribed with SuperScript IV using alpha and beta constant region primers for the blood and skin samples. Using T4 RNA ligase 1, an oligonucleotide carrying both the Illumina SP2 primer and a UMI was ligated onto the 3' end of the cDNA. The 12-nucleotide UMI was composed of two random hexamers separated by an eight-base spacer, which was included to prevent hairpin formation. From the second PCR onward, TCR alpha and beta chain libraries were processed separately, and dual indexing was applied for multiplexing. After pooling, the indexed libraries were analyzed by capillary electrophoresis and sequenced on either an Illumina MiSeq or NextSeq. PhiX DNA at about 4.5-8% was spiked into libraries to increase base diversity and improve cluster recognition. The published analysis was carried out like this. Demultiplexor took UMIs from read 2, joined the UMIs to the TCR sequence from read 1, and separated reads according to sample indices. V and J genes and V-J junctions were identified by Decombinator, and each TCR was assigned a five-part identifier that included V and J deletions. UMIs were used by Collapsinator to correct sequencing errors and PCR amplification heterogeneity, so that a UMI-based abundance was obtained for each TCR. Identifiers were converted to nucleotide sequence by CDR3Translator and translated to amino acids, and CDR3 regions were extracted on the basis of terminal motifs. Error-corrected counts of alpha and beta TCRs from blood and skin were compared after being normalized to the amount of input RNA. TCRdb reprocessed the public reads (quality trimming at Q25 with fastp, clone calling with MiXCR) and kept in-frame beta chains. Every distinct CDR3 protein forms one entry, paired with its most common genes and DNA. Here the V and J calls rest on TCRdb's processing, not on the authors' analysis. A total of some 14,000 distinct CDR3 sequences appear in this sample, about 5% of them only once. The ten largest clonotypes hold approximately 8.9% of the sample.

This TCR derives from an adult in good health. This receptor chain uses TRBV9 and TRBJ2-5, and TRBD2 aligns with 8 junction nucleotides. This sample comprised skin, obtained from a tuberculin skin test site. The CDR3 in this case is CASSGAGAQETQYF. The DNA is TGTGCCAGCAGCGGAGCGGGGGCCCAAGAGACCCAGTACTTC. Full variable domain (CDR3 extended with the reference TRBV9 and TRBJ2-5 proteins): DSGVTQTPKHLITATGQRVTLRCSPRSGDLSVYWYQQSLDQGLQFLIQYYNGEERAKGNILERFSAQQFPDLHSELNLSSLELGDSALYFCASSGAGAQETQYFGPGTRLLVL.